The rows below give T cell receptor beta chains drawn from one sample of a study of T-cell memory formation after mild COVID-19. One entry per CDR3 protein results from TCRdb running MiXCR on the 5' RACE reads. Of 550,000 to 700,000 distinct CDR3 sequences listed, 15% to 20% were seen once; the top ten hold 8.1%. The sample consisted of PBMCs or a T cell subset sorted from them (not recorded which). The receptors derive from an adult woman who had mild COVID-19 (a few samples of this study predate the infection). Cell type and time point are not known. Each CDR3 is given with its conserved first and last residue. D genes are given only for firm matches. Not every row has a clone size; where given, it reads once, few, many or a size class.

J gene: TRBJ1-2
clone size: NA
CDR3 length: 13
V gene: TRBV27
D gene: NA
CDR3 DNA: TGTGCCAGCAGTTTATCGTTTCGAGGAGGCTACACCTTC
CDR3 protein: CASSLSFRGGYTF

J gene: TRBJ2-1
clone size: few
CDR3 length: 16
V gene: TRBV12-3/TRBV12-4
D gene: TRBD2
CDR3 DNA: TGTGCCAGCAGTTTGAGCGGGAGGGGGAGACCAAATGAGCAGTTCTTC
CDR3 protein: CASSLSGRGRPNEQFF

J gene: TRBJ2-1
clone size: NA
CDR3 length: 12
V gene: TRBV6-2/TRBV6-3
D gene: NA
CDR3 DNA: TGTGCCAGCAGTTACGTCCTCGATGAGCAGTTCTTC
CDR3 protein: CASSYVLDEQFF

J gene: TRBJ2-5
clone size: NA
CDR3 length: 10
V gene: TRBV29-1
D gene: NA
CDR3 DNA: TGCAGCGGCAGGTCCGAGACCCAGTACTTC
CDR3 protein: CSGRSETQYF

J gene: TRBJ2-7
clone size: NA
CDR3 length: 13
V gene: TRBV5-1
D gene: TRBD1
CDR3 DNA: TGCGCCAGCAGCAAGGACAGGTTAGACGAGCAGTACTTC
CDR3 protein: CASSKDRLDEQYF

J gene: TRBJ2-7
clone size: few
CDR3 length: 15
V gene: TRBV4-1
D gene: NA
CDR3 DNA: TGCGCCAGCAGCCTACTGATAGGGGGGTCCTACGAGCAGTACTTC
CDR3 protein: CASSLLIGGSYEQYF

J gene: TRBJ2-7
clone size: NA
CDR3 length: 13
V gene: TRBV7-2
D gene: TRBD2
CDR3 DNA: TGTGCCAGCAGCTTAGGACTAGCGGGGGAGCAGTACTTC
CDR3 protein: CASSLGLAGEQYF

J gene: TRBJ1-1
clone size: few
CDR3 length: 16
V gene: TRBV7-3
D gene: NA
CDR3 DNA: TGTGCCAGCAGCTTAAATCGTCTGGGGGCGAGTACTGAAGCTTTCTTT
CDR3 protein: CASSLNRLGASTEAFF

J gene: TRBJ2-2
clone size: NA
CDR3 length: 16
V gene: TRBV6-5
D gene: NA
CDR3 DNA: TGTGCCAGCAGTCCCGGGACTCTCAAGGTGGCCGGGGAGCTGTTTTTT
CDR3 protein: CASSPGTLKVAGELFF

J gene: TRBJ2-7
clone size: few
CDR3 length: 15
V gene: TRBV7-9
D gene: NA
CDR3 DNA: TGTGCCAGCAGCCAGGGGGGGACAGGAATTGACGAGCAGTACTTC
CDR3 protein: CASSQGGTGIDEQYF

J gene: TRBJ2-5
clone size: NA
CDR3 length: 15
V gene: TRBV7-9
D gene: NA
CDR3 DNA: TGTGCCAGCAGCTTAGTGGGTTCTGGCGAAAGAACCCAGTACTTC
CDR3 protein: CASSLVGSGERTQYF

J gene: TRBJ2-5
clone size: NA
CDR3 length: 16
V gene: TRBV4-1
D gene: NA
CDR3 DNA: TGCGCCAGCAGCCAAGATCCGGCTAGCGCTGCGCAGACCCAGTACTTC
CDR3 protein: CASSQDPASAAQTQYF

J gene: TRBJ2-1
clone size: NA
CDR3 length: 19
V gene: TRBV14
D gene: TRBD2
CDR3 DNA: TGTGCCAGCAGCCAAAGAGCGGGAGAGGGTAGGAGCTCCTACAATGAGCAGTTCTTC
CDR3 protein: CASSQRAGEGRSSYNEQFF

J gene: TRBJ1-5
clone size: few
CDR3 length: 18
V gene: TRBV27
D gene: NA
CDR3 DNA: TGTGCCAGCAGTTCGTCAGGCCCCCAAACGGCTAGCAATCAGCCCCAGCATTTT
CDR3 protein: CASSSSGPQTASNQPQHF

J gene: TRBJ2-3
clone size: NA
CDR3 length: 14
V gene: TRBV7-3
D gene: NA
CDR3 DNA: TGTGCCAGCAGCTCAGGACACCGCCCAGATACGCAGTATTTT
CDR3 protein: CASSSGHRPDTQYF

J gene: TRBJ1-1
clone size: once
CDR3 length: 15
V gene: TRBV5-1
D gene: NA
CDR3 DNA: TGCGCCAGCAGCCCGACTGGGGGGGTTTGGACTGAAGCTTTCTTT
CDR3 protein: CASSPTGGVWTEAFF

J gene: TRBJ2-7
clone size: few
CDR3 length: 12
V gene: TRBV20-1
D gene: TRBD2
CDR3 DNA: TGCAGTGCTAGCGGGAGGACCTACGAGCAGTACTTC
CDR3 protein: CSASGRTYEQYF

J gene: TRBJ1-1
clone size: few
CDR3 length: 16
V gene: TRBV6-1
D gene: NA
CDR3 DNA: TGTGCCAGCAGTGAAAGGAGGGAGCGAGTGAACACTGAAGCTTTCTTT
CDR3 protein: CASSERRERVNTEAFF

J gene: TRBJ2-1
clone size: many
CDR3 length: 15
V gene: TRBV7-6
D gene: TRBD2
CDR3 DNA: TGTGCCAGCAGCCCTCCAGCGGGGGGTTACAATGAGCAGTTCTTC
CDR3 protein: CASSPPAGGYNEQFF

J gene: TRBJ2-3
clone size: few
CDR3 length: 16
V gene: TRBV4-2
D gene: NA
CDR3 DNA: TGTGCCAGCAGCCCGACAGGGGAGGGTCGCACAGATACGCAGTATTTT
CDR3 protein: CASSPTGEGRTDTQYF

J gene: TRBJ2-1
clone size: NA
CDR3 length: 14
V gene: TRBV7-9
D gene: NA
CDR3 DNA: TGTGCCAGCAGCTCCGACCAACGGTACAATGAGCAGTTCTTC
CDR3 protein: CASSSDQRYNEQFF

J gene: TRBJ2-7
clone size: many
CDR3 length: 16
V gene: TRBV5-1
D gene: NA
CDR3 DNA: TGCGCCAGCAGCTTGGAGACCGCACGATGGGTCTACGAGCAGTACTTC
CDR3 protein: CASSLETARWVYEQYF

J gene: TRBJ2-1
clone size: few
CDR3 length: 16
V gene: TRBV11-3
D gene: TRBD1
CDR3 DNA: TGTGCCAGCAGCCCAATTGGACAGGGGACCTTCCATGAGCAGTTCTTC
CDR3 protein: CASSPIGQGTFHEQFF

J gene: TRBJ2-1
clone size: few
CDR3 length: 15
V gene: TRBV24-1
D gene: NA
CDR3 DNA: TGTGCCACCAGTGATCGCGTAGGGGCGATCAATGAGCAGTTCTTC
CDR3 protein: CATSDRVGAINEQFF

J gene: TRBJ1-5
clone size: NA
CDR3 length: 15
V gene: TRBV6-2/TRBV6-3
D gene: NA
CDR3 DNA: TGTGCCAGCACCCGGGGACATCCTAGCAATCAGCCCCAGCATTTT
CDR3 protein: CASTRGHPSNQPQHF

J gene: TRBJ1-2
clone size: few
CDR3 length: 12
V gene: TRBV19
D gene: NA
CDR3 DNA: TGTGCCAGTAGTATAGGAGCAGCTGGCTACACCTTC
CDR3 protein: CASSIGAAGYTF

J gene: TRBJ2-1
clone size: few
CDR3 length: 16
V gene: TRBV5-1
D gene: TRBD2
CDR3 DNA: TGCGCCAGCAGCCCCTTTAGCGGGGGACCCTACAATGAGCAGTTCTTC
CDR3 protein: CASSPFSGGPYNEQFF

J gene: TRBJ2-4
clone size: few
CDR3 length: 13
V gene: TRBV5-6
D gene: NA
CDR3 DNA: TGTGCCAGCAGCTTGGCGGGAGTAAACATTCAGTACTTC
CDR3 protein: CASSLAGVNIQYF

J gene: TRBJ2-7
clone size: NA
CDR3 length: 15
V gene: TRBV21-1
D gene: NA
CDR3 DNA: TGTGCCAGCAGCCTTAACAGGGACAGCCCCTACGAGCAGTACTTC
CDR3 protein: CASSLNRDSPYEQYF

J gene: TRBJ2-3
clone size: NA
CDR3 length: 16
V gene: TRBV4-3
D gene: NA
CDR3 DNA: TGCGCCAGCAGCCAAGATTTGACTAGTGGTTCAGATACGCAGTATTTT
CDR3 protein: CASSQDLTSGSDTQYF

J gene: TRBJ1-2
clone size: few
CDR3 length: 14
V gene: TRBV6-6
D gene: NA
CDR3 DNA: TGTGCCAGCAGTTACCTCGACAGAAACTATGGCTACACCTTC
CDR3 protein: CASSYLDRNYGYTF

J gene: TRBJ2-3
clone size: many
CDR3 length: 16
V gene: TRBV7-3
D gene: TRBD2
CDR3 DNA: TGTGCCAGCAGCCCACTAGGCCTAGCGGTTCCAGATACGCAGTATTTT
CDR3 protein: CASSPLGLAVPDTQYF

J gene: TRBJ2-3
clone size: NA
CDR3 length: 16
V gene: TRBV20-1
D gene: TRBD2
CDR3 DNA: TGCAGTGCTAGTAAGCCGGGACTAGCGGGCACAGATACGCAGTATTTT
CDR3 protein: CSASKPGLAGTDTQYF

J gene: TRBJ1-5
clone size: few
CDR3 length: 16
V gene: TRBV20-1
D gene: TRBD1
CDR3 DNA: TGCAGTGCTAGAGATAGGGGAACAGGGGGAAATCAGCCCCAGCATTTT
CDR3 protein: CSARDRGTGGNQPQHF

J gene: TRBJ1-2
clone size: NA
CDR3 length: 13
V gene: TRBV5-1
D gene: NA
CDR3 DNA: TGCGCCAGCAGCTTAGACACCGACTATGGCTACACCTTC
CDR3 protein: CASSLDTDYGYTF

J gene: TRBJ2-1
clone size: many
CDR3 length: 19
V gene: TRBV7-9
D gene: TRBD2
CDR3 DNA: TGTGCCAGCAGCCATTTAGAGACGGGACTAGCGGGGGGAGCTGGTGAGCAGTTCTTC
CDR3 protein: CASSHLETGLAGGAGEQFF

J gene: TRBJ2-1
clone size: NA
CDR3 length: 19
V gene: TRBV7-6
D gene: TRBD2
CDR3 DNA: TGTGCCAGCAGCCCCTCAGGTCTAGCGGGAGGTGTTACCTACAATGAGCAGTTCTTC
CDR3 protein: CASSPSGLAGGVTYNEQFF

J gene: TRBJ1-2
clone size: NA
CDR3 length: 13
V gene: TRBV7-2
D gene: NA
CDR3 DNA: TGTGCCAGCAGCTTACAAGGGGCTGGGGGCTACACCTTC
CDR3 protein: CASSLQGAGGYTF

J gene: TRBJ2-6
clone size: NA
CDR3 length: 18
V gene: TRBV5-5
D gene: TRBD1
CDR3 DNA: TGTGCCAGCAGCTTGGCGGTCCAGGGGGTCTCTGGGGCCAACGTCCTGACTTTC
CDR3 protein: CASSLAVQGVSGANVLTF

J gene: TRBJ2-1
clone size: NA
CDR3 length: 16
V gene: TRBV5-6
D gene: TRBD1
CDR3 DNA: TGTGCCAGCAGCGCCGACAGGGGTAGCTCCTACAATGAGCAGTTCTTC
CDR3 protein: CASSADRGSSYNEQFF

J gene: TRBJ2-3
clone size: NA
CDR3 length: 19
V gene: TRBV4-3
D gene: TRBD2
CDR3 DNA: TGCGCCAGCAGCCAAGATCCGTCGGCTAGCGGACTGCGCACAGATACGCAGTATTTT
CDR3 protein: CASSQDPSASGLRTDTQYF

J gene: TRBJ1-1
clone size: NA
CDR3 length: 14
V gene: TRBV24-1
D gene: NA
CDR3 DNA: TGTGCCACCAGTGAGGGGGGAGGGAACACTGAAGCTTTCTTT
CDR3 protein: CATSEGGGNTEAFF

J gene: TRBJ2-5
clone size: NA
CDR3 length: 14
V gene: TRBV6-6
D gene: TRBD2
CDR3 DNA: TGTGCCAGCAGTCAAGCGGGGGGGTGGGAGACCCAGTACTTC
CDR3 protein: CASSQAGGWETQYF

J gene: TRBJ2-1
clone size: NA
CDR3 length: 16
V gene: TRBV6-6
D gene: TRBD2
CDR3 DNA: TGTGCCAGCAGTCAGGTAGCGGGGAGCTCCTACAATGAGCAGTTCTTC
CDR3 protein: CASSQVAGSSYNEQFF

J gene: TRBJ1-4
clone size: few
CDR3 length: 13
V gene: TRBV5-6
D gene: NA
CDR3 DNA: TGTGCCAGCAGCCTCAAGAAGCGTGAAAAACTGTTTTTT
CDR3 protein: CASSLKKREKLFF

J gene: TRBJ2-7
clone size: few
CDR3 length: 14
V gene: TRBV10-3
D gene: NA
CDR3 DNA: TGTGCCATCAGTGATGGAGGCGGATCATACGAGCAGTACTTC
CDR3 protein: CAISDGGGSYEQYF

J gene: TRBJ2-1
clone size: few
CDR3 length: 13
V gene: TRBV20-1
D gene: TRBD2
CDR3 DNA: TGCAGCAATCTAGCGGGGAGGTACAATGAGCAGTTCTTC
CDR3 protein: CSNLAGRYNEQFF

J gene: TRBJ2-3
clone size: NA
CDR3 length: 17
V gene: TRBV7-9
D gene: TRBD2
CDR3 DNA: TGTGCCAGCAGCTTAGGACGGGTAGCGGGAGCGACAGATACGCAGTATTTT
CDR3 protein: CASSLGRVAGATDTQYF

J gene: TRBJ2-4
clone size: many
CDR3 length: 13
V gene: TRBV14
D gene: NA
CDR3 DNA: TGTGCCAGCAGCCAAGCACCTGGGAACATTCAGTACTTC
CDR3 protein: CASSQAPGNIQYF

J gene: TRBJ2-1
clone size: many
CDR3 length: 16
V gene: TRBV24-1
D gene: TRBD1
CDR3 DNA: TGTGCCACCAGTGATTTTGGACAGGGAAGGTTGAATGAGCAGTTCTTC
CDR3 protein: CATSDFGQGRLNEQFF

J gene: TRBJ1-6
clone size: NA
CDR3 length: 15
V gene: TRBV27
D gene: TRBD1
CDR3 DNA: TGTGCCAGCAGTTCCGCCGGGACAGGCTTTCCGCCCCTCCACTTT
CDR3 protein: CASSSAGTGFPPLHF

J gene: TRBJ2-3
clone size: few
CDR3 length: 14
V gene: TRBV30
D gene: TRBD1
CDR3 DNA: TGTGCCTGGAGTGGAACAGGGGGCAGGGATACGCAGTATTTT
CDR3 protein: CAWSGTGGRDTQYF

J gene: TRBJ1-2
clone size: few
CDR3 length: 14
V gene: TRBV6-2/TRBV6-3
D gene: TRBD1
CDR3 DNA: TGTGCCAGCAGTACGACAGGGCATAACTATGGCTACACCTTC
CDR3 protein: CASSTTGHNYGYTF

J gene: TRBJ2-7
clone size: many
CDR3 length: 13
V gene: TRBV4-2
D gene: NA
CDR3 DNA: TGTGCCAGCAGCCAAGACGGAGGGGTCGAGCAGTACTTC
CDR3 protein: CASSQDGGVEQYF

J gene: TRBJ1-4
clone size: NA
CDR3 length: 19
V gene: TRBV12-5
D gene: NA
CDR3 DNA: TGTGCTAGTGGTTTGGTACTTTCAGGTTTCGGGGCTACTAATGAAAAACTGTTTTTT
CDR3 protein: CASGLVLSGFGATNEKLFF